This T cell receptor (beta chain) was identified in a study of blood T cells in healthy people across ages. Study in general: For every two T cells, template switching captured about one barcoded beta molecule.

This clonotype has only a few counts. Its antigen is unidentified. It was with a sample-barcoded 5' primer and a J-beta primer mix that a second PCR of about 6 to 12 cycles was run. No fewer than 3 million CDR3-containing paired-end reads came from each sample. TCRdb processed the 5' RACE reads anew with MiXCR; each CDR3 protein has one entry. The sample records more than 800,000 distinct CDR3 sequences, 40% to 55% being singletons. Study-level points and caveats: Measured against age, TCR beta diversity per million T cells decreased in a roughly linear manner. The long-lived group displayed more naive CD4+ cells, plus higher diversity, than the aged donors did.

Germline V gene sequence: CDR1 SEHNR, CDR2 FQNEAQ (reference sequence). This CDR3 region has 16 residues. Trimming pared 3 bases from V and 1 base from J, leaving 13 bases between. The sample consisted of blood. V gene TRBV7-9 combines with J gene TRBJ1-5; D possibly corresponds to TRBD1 (5 bases). The source is a woman in her sixties or seventies in good health. The CDR3 DNA reads as TGTGCCAGCAGCTTCTCCCGGGACTCCAGCAATCAGCCCCAGCATTTT. Translating gives CASSFSRDSSNQPQHF. Looking up the rest from reference TRBV7-9 and TRBJ1-5 gives the full variable domain: DTGVSQNPRHKITKRGQNVTFRCDPISEHNRLYWYRQTLGQGPEFLTYFQNEAQLEKSRLLSDRFSAERPKGSFSTLEIQRTEQGDSAMYLCASSFSRDSSNQPQHFGDGTRLSIL.